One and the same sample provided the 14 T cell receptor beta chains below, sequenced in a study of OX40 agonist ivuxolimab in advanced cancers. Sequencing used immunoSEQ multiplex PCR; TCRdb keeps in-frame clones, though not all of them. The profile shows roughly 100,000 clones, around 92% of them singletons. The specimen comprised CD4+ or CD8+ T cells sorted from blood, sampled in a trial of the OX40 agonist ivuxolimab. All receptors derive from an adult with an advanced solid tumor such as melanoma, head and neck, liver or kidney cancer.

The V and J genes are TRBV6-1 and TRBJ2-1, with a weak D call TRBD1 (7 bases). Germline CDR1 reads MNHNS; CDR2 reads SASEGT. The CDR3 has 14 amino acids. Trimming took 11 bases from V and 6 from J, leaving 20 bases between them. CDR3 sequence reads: CAGRRQGGGNEQFF. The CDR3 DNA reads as TGTGCCGGCCGAAGACAGGGAGGTGGCAATGAGCAGTTCTTC.

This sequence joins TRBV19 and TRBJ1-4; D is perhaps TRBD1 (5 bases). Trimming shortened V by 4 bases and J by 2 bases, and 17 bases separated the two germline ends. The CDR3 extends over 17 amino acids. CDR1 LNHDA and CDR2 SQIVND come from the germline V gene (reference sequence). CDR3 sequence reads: CASSKRAGKGTNEKLFF. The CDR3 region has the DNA TGTGCCAGTAGTAAGAGGGCGGGTAAGGGGACTAATGAAAAACTGTTTTTT.

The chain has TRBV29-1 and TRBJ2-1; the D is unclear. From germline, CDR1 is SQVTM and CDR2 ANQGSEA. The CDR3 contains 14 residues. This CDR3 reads CASARRSSYNEQFF. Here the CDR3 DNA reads TGCGCCTCAGCCAGGAGAAGCTCCTACAATGAGCAGTTCTTC.

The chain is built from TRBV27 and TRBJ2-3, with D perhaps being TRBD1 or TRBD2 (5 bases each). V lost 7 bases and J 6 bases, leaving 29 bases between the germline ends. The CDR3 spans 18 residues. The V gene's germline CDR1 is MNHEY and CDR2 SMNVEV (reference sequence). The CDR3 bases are TGTGCCAGCAAGTCGCGATATTCGGGGATTAAGAGGGGTGATACGCAGTATTTT. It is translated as CASKSRYSGIKRGDTQYF.

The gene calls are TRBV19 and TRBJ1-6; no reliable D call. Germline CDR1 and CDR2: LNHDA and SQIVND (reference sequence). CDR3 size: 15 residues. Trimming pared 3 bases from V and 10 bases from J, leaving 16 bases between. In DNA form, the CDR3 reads TGTGCCAGTAGTATTTCCGCCAGGTTAGGGTCACCCCTCCACTTT. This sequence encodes CASSISARLGSPLHF. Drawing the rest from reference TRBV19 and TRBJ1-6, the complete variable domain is DGGITQSPKYLFRKEGQNVTLSCEQNLNHDAMYWYRQDPGQGLRLIYYSQIVNDFQKGDIAEGYSVSREKKESFPLTVTSAQKNPTAFYLCASSISARLGSPLHFGNGTRLTVT.

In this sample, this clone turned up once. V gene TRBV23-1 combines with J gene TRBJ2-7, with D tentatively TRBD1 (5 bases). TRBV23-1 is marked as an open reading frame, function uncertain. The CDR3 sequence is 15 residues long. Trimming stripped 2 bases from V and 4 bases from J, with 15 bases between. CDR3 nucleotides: TGCGCCAGCAGTCAAATCCCGACAGAGCGATACGAGCAGTACGTC. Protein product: CASSQIPTERYEQYV.

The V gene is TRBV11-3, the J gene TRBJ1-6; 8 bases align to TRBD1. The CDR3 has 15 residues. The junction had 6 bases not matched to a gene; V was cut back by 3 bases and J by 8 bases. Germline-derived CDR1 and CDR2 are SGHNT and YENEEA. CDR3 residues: CASSLVGQGYSPLHF. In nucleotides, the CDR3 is TGTGCCAGCAGCTTGGTAGGACAGGGCTATTCACCCCTCCACTTT.

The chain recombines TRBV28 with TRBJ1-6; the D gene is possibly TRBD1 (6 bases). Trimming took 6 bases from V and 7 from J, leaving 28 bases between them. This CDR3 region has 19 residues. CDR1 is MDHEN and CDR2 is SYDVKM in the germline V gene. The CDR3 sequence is CASSPSPGTWWGANSPLHF. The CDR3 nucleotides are TGTGCCAGCAGCCCCTCTCCCGGGACTTGGTGGGGGGCAAATTCACCCCTCCACTTT.

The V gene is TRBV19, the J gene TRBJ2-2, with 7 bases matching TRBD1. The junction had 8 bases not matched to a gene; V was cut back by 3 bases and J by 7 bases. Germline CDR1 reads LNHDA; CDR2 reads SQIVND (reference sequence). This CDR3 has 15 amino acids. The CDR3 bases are TGTGCCAGTAGTATGACAGGGTACGTCGGCGGGGAGCTGTTTTTT. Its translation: CASSMTGYVGGELFF.

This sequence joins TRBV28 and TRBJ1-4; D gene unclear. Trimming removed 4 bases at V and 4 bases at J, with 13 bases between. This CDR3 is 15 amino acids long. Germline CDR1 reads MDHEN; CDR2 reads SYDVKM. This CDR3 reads CASSSGGNFNEKLFF. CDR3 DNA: TGTGCCAGCAGTTCGGGAGGAAACTTTAATGAAAAACTGTTTTTT.

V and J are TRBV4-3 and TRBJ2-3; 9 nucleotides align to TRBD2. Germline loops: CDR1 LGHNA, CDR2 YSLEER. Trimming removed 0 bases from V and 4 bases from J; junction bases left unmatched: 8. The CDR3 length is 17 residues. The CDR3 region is CASSQDGVAGEADTQYF. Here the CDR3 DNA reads TGCGCCAGCAGCCAAGATGGTGTAGCGGGAGAGGCAGATACGCAGTATTTT.

The CDR3 DNA reads as TGCGCCAGCAGCCAAGAAGGAGGGAGCAACACGCAGCAGTTCTTC. It encodes CASSQEGGSNTQQFF. The chain combines TRBV4-3 with TRBJ2-1, with a weak D call TRBD2 (6 bases). The V end was cut by 0 bases, the J end by 11 bases, with 17 bases between. The germline gives CDR1 LGHNA, CDR2 YSLEER. The CDR3 sequence is 15 residues long.

CDR3 coding DNA: TGCGCCAGCAGCCAAGATCGAGGTGCGACGGGCTACACCTTC. Translation gives CASSQDRGATGYTF. The chain has TRBV4-3 and TRBJ1-2, with unresolved D. The ends were cut back, 0 bases at V and 8 bases at J, with 13 bases in the middle. The length of the CDR3 is 14 residues. Germline V lookup: CDR1 LGHNA, CDR2 YSLEER.

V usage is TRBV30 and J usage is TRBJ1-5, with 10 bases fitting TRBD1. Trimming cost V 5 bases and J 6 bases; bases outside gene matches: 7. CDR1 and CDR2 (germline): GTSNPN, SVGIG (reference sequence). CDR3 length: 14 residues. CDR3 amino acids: CAWGQGVYSQPQHF. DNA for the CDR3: TGTGCCTGGGGACAGGGGGTTTACAGTCAGCCCCAGCATTTT. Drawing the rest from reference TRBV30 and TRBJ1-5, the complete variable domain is SQTIHQWPATLVQPVGSPLSLECTVEGTSNPNLYWYRQAAGRGLQLLFYSVGIGQISSEVPQNLSASRPQDRQFILSSKKLLLSDSGFYLCAWGQGVYSQPQHFGDGTRLSIL.